The TCR beta chain under discussion was sequenced for a study of monozygotic twins with inflammatory bowel disease. The CDR3 is 15 residues long. CDR1 and CDR2 from the germline V gene are SEHNR and FQNEAQ (reference sequence). After re-calling the 5' RACE reads, TCRdb lists one entry per CDR3 protein, DNA absent. This sample's table has 70,000 to 95,000 distinct CDR3 sequences. The TCR originated in a human donor with ulcerative colitis or Crohn's disease, or a healthy co-twin of an affected twin (not recorded which). The rearrangement joins TRBV7-9 to TRBJ2-5; TCRdb names TRBD1, which stays unverified in the absence of DNA. The sample comprised blood. CDR3 loop: CASSLPATNKETQYF.